One T cell receptor beta chain is described in this entry. Its antigen is still unknown. One base away there is no much larger clone; base qualities are not given. CD8 naive samples were CD45RO-negative cells positively selected for CCR7, giving a CD45RA+CCR7+ population that excluded TemRA cells. The donors were healthy, HIV-negative adults who had no recently reported acute infections or vaccinations. Every donor was a Caucasian adult residing in Nashville, Tennessee, USA. After blood collection by leukapheresis, PBMCs were isolated using Ficoll-Histopaque density gradient centrifugation and then cryopreserved in the vapor phase of liquid nitrogen. Analytical flow cytometry was used to check the purity and quantity of each magnetically sorted T cell population. Genomic DNA was isolated from every sorted fraction and measured by UV absorbance on a Nanodrop 2000c. This record belongs to a study of shared clonotypes between healthy human individuals (dated by TCRdb to 2019 to 2021). In the study overall: The cohort included three men and two women between 18 and 49 years of age. Each donor's leukapheresis produced roughly between roughly 0.85 and 9 billion PBMCs. To estimate repertoire size and how much clonotype sharing occurs between individuals, the study deeply sequenced the blood TCR repertoires of several healthy adults. Different laboratories and diverse techniques were used to prepare libraries and sequence TCR repertoires, to increase sequencing depth and limit assay-specific biases. For each donor, CD4 naive and CD4 memory were each run on three plates, CD8 naive on two plates, and CD8 memory on one plate.

The CDR3 runs 17 residues from the cysteine to the phenylalanine. Just the 51-base CDR3 DNA is kept, in frame starting at base 1. Trimming takes 5 bases off V and 0 bases off J; junction bases not matched to a gene: 3. CDR1 and CDR2 were assigned from the germline V gene (reference sequence) as LNHDA and SQIVND. Using the deep immunoSEQ assay, TCR CDR3 regions were amplified from genomic DNA by multiplex PCR. Extracted genomic DNA from each cell subset was distributed evenly across all wells of several immunoSEQ 96-well plates, and each plate was treated as a replicate. For sorted subsets, each replicate PCR was loaded with roughly 0.2 ug genomic DNA, equivalent to 25,000 to 35,000 T cell genomes. Purified libraries were quantified with a Qubit 3.0 fluorometer, sized on a Bioanalyzer 2100, and re-quantified with the KAPA Library Quantification kit. Each immunoSEQ 96-well plate was sequenced on its own single-read 150-cycle Illumina NextSeq 550 flow cell. The published analysis was carried out like this. Because the immunoSEQ output included only junctional sequences and no quality scores, the filtering could not be the same as the filtering used for full-length reads. To assign V/J genes and CDR3, sequences were annotated against IMGT germline references using PyIR, a Python wrapper for IgBLAST v1.9. Reads were removed for weak V/J assignments (E-value above 1e-6), missing CDR3, stop codons, out-of-frame junctions, or ambiguous translated residues. V3J clonotypes were defined by identical inferred V gene, J gene, and CDR3 amino acid sequence. The percentage overlap between two repertoires was calculated by dividing the number of shared unique clonotypes by the size of the smaller repertoire. Repertoire richness was assessed with RTK rarefaction, the Chao1 estimator, and Recon v2.1 estimates of unobserved clonotypes. For all TCRbeta clonotypes obtained by the gDNA method from several donors, generation probabilities were computed with OLGA. TCRdb limited this immuneACCESS table to in-frame rearrangements with V and J called. A share of clones is missing; checked studies link under half to unresolved V genes, and the rest is unexplained. That table furnishes V, J and clone size, whereas the DNA furnished D and trimming. The sample table records about 610,000 clones; approximately 96% of these occur just once. The ten largest clones capture approximately 0.12% of the sample.

What the research found in general, with its limitations: When several donors were compared, the shared fraction of clonotypes was about 5.4% for naive CD4, 3.5% for naive CD8, more than 2% for memory CD4, and about 0.36% for memory CD8. The genetic and exposure-history diversity represented was limited by the small number of donors. Sampling was restricted to blood, and TCR repertoires in tissue are likely to differ from TCR repertoires in blood. Rarefaction of sorted-subset datasets indicated incomplete sequencing despite the large sequencing depth. Compared with non-shared clonotypes, clonotypes shared by all four sorted-subset donors had higher generation probabilities. Estimated clonotype richness was generally larger for naive than for memory subsets. Pairwise subsampling led to the expectation that sequencing depth would affect the degree of clonotype sharing among donors.

Rearrangement joined TRBV19 to TRBJ2-1; the central 14 bases match TRBD2. The sequenced sample consisted of naive CD8+ T cells sorted from blood. The meaning of the sample's cell subset or site label: CD45RA+CCR7+. The sequence was collected from a woman younger than 45 in good health. The CDR3 region has the sequence CASSGTSGSSSYNEQFF. The nucleotide sequence is TGTGCCAGTAGTGGGACTAGCGGGAGTAGCTCCTACAATGAGCAGTTCTTC.